One and the same sample provided the 30 T cell receptor beta chains below, sequenced in a study of CD8 T cells in ankylosing spondylitis (dated by TCRdb to the late 2010s). Library method: 5' RACE. Sequencer: Illumina HiSeq 2500. Starting from the raw public reads, TCRdb applied fastp trimming at Q25, assembled clones with MiXCR and retained in-frame beta chains. Every CDR3 protein is listed once, alongside the most common genes and DNA of its rows. In this sample the table shows 150,000 to 200,000 distinct CDR3 sequences, about an eighth of which occur a single time. Together, the top ten hold approximately 10% of the sample. The sample taken for sequencing was blood, either unsorted or a sorted T cell fraction (not recorded which). These receptors were taken from a female donor with ankylosing spondylitis or in good health (not recorded which).

In its sample, this clonotype was seen a few times. J is TRBJ2-1 and V is TRBV7-2; D unclear. This CDR3 comprises 13 residues. V dropped 3 bases and J dropped 5 bases, with 8 bases sitting between them. Germline loops: CDR1 SGHTA, CDR2 FQGNSA. This chain's CDR3 is CASSFRPHNEQFF. CDR3 bases: TGTGCCAGCAGCTTCCGGCCCCACAATGAGCAGTTCTTC. Together with reference TRBV7-2 and TRBJ2-1, the CDR3 gives the full variable domain: GAGVSQSPSNKVTEKGKDVELRCDPISGHTALYWYRQSLGQGLEFLIYFQGNSAPDKSGLPSDRFSAERTGGSVSTLTIQRTQQEDSAVYLCASSFRPHNEQFFGPGTRLTVL.

At least ten counts were recorded for this clonotype. The rearrangement joins TRBV4-3 to TRBJ1-4, with 7 bases fitting TRBD1. The J segment lost 10 bases and the V segment lost 2 bases, leaving 7 bases of the junction unmatched. Germline V gene sequence: CDR1 LGHNA, CDR2 YSLEER. This CDR3 has 14 amino acids. The CDR3 spells CASSQMTGHGKLFF. CDR3 DNA: TGCGCCAGCAGCCAAATGACAGGGCATGGAAAACTGTTTTTT.

There are many counts of this clonotype. The chain couples TRBV4-3 to TRBJ2-1; D not certain. Germline loops: CDR1 LGHNA, CDR2 YSLEER. This CDR3 spans 14 amino acids. Trimming removed 0 bases at V and 9 bases at J, with 12 bases between. The CDR3 is CASSQDIGEAEQFF. CDR3 nucleotide sequence: TGCGCCAGCAGCCAAGATATAGGAGAGGCTGAGCAGTTCTTC.

Many counts were recorded for this clonotype. The chain is built from TRBV20-1 and TRBJ2-3; 7 nucleotides line up with TRBD2. Germline values: CDR1 DFQATT, CDR2 SNEGSKA (reference sequence). V was pared by 0 bases and J by 0 bases, with 9 bases of the junction left unmatched. This CDR3 is 17 amino acids long. The CDR3 sequence: CSARDSESGTSTDTQYF. DNA of the CDR3: TGCAGTGCTAGAGATTCGGAAAGCGGGACTAGCACAGATACGCAGTATTTT.

The rearrangement joins TRBV4-2 to TRBJ1-5; D remains unclear. The length of the CDR3 is 13 residues. Germline CDR1 reads LGHNA; CDR2 reads YNFKEQ. The V and J ends lost 2 bases and 9 bases respectively, with 11 bases between them. The CDR3 coding sequence is TGTGCCAGCAGCCAAAACCCCGGCTTGCCCCAGCATTTT. Translated, it gives CASSQNPGLPQHF.

V and J are TRBV10-3 and TRBJ2-1; 8 nucleotides agree with TRBD2. The CDR3 contains 14 residues. In germline, CDR1 is ENHRY, CDR2 SYGVKD. V lost 4 bases and J lost 8; bases outside the gene matches: 7. CDR3 sequence reads: CAISGLAGLYEQFF. CDR3 bases: TGTGCCATCAGTGGGCTAGCGGGCCTCTATGAGCAGTTCTTC.

The sample holds a few counts of this clonotype. V and J are TRBV6-1 and TRBJ2-1, with D possibly being TRBD1 or TRBD2 (6 bases each). Trimming took off 3 bases at V and 2 bases at J, with 11 bases between the two ends. CDR1 is MNHNS and CDR2 is SASEGT in the germline V gene. CDR3 length: 15 residues. CDR3 amino acids: CASSDRGGPYNEQFF. CDR3 coding DNA: TGTGCCAGCAGTGATCGTGGGGGGCCCTACAATGAGCAGTTCTTC.

The chain joins TRBV12-3 or TRBV12-4 to TRBJ1-1; D remains unclear. This CDR3 has 15 amino acids. Trimming took off 6 bases at V and 5 bases at J, with 19 bases between the two ends. CDR3 loop: CASSFSLAGTTEAFF. CDR3 coding DNA: TGTGCCAGCAGCTTCTCTCTCGCCGGCACGACTGAAGCTTTCTTT.

This clonotype was counted many times. The V call is TRBV29-1, the J call TRBJ1-1; 8 bases are shared with TRBD1. Germline V gene lookup returns CDR1 SQVTM and CDR2 ANQGSEA. Unmatched junction bases numbered 6, after V lost 5 bases and J lost 10 bases. The length of the CDR3 is 11 residues. The CDR3 here is CSVSTGGRAFF. In DNA form, the CDR3 reads TGCAGCGTTTCTACAGGGGGTCGAGCTTTCTTT.

The rearrangement links TRBV11-2 to TRBJ2-7; 8 bases match TRBD1. Germline V gene sequence: CDR1 SGHAT, CDR2 FQNNGV. CDR3 size: 12 residues. The ends lost 3 bases at V and 12 bases at J; junction bases unmatched: 7. The CDR3 DNA sequence: TGTGCCAGCAGCTTCGACAGGGGCCCTCGGTACTTC. This sequence encodes CASSFDRGPRYF.

This clonotype showed up many times. This chain uses TRBV7-2 with TRBJ2-3; the D gene is possibly TRBD2 (6 bases). Germline V gene data show CDR1 as SGHTA and CDR2 as FQGNSA. The length of the CDR3 is 16 residues. Trimming took 5 bases from V and 6 from J, leaving 21 bases between them. The CDR3 coding sequence is TGTGCCAGCAGCCCGGGGTGGGCCGGGAGCCGGGATACGCAGTATTTT. Protein sequence: CASSPGWAGSRDTQYF.

A word on this clonotype: This may be a read error: a much more frequent sequence differs by one nucleotide. CDR3 sequence (DNA): TGTGCCACCAGTGACTACGGCTACGAGCAGTACTTC. Protein sequence: CATSDYGYEQYF. This chain uses TRBV24-1 with TRBJ2-7; no clear D gene. V was clipped by 4 bases and J by 3 bases, with 6 bases between them. The CDR3 runs 12 residues. Germline loops: CDR1 KGHDR, CDR2 SFDVKD.

This clonotype occurred many times. The chain employs TRBV7-8 and TRBJ2-7; 11 bases align to TRBD1. Losses at the gene ends were 6 bases for V and 3 bases for J; bases not matched to a gene: 10. This CDR3 is 16 amino acids long. The germline V gene has CDR1 SGHVS and CDR2 FQNEAQ. The CDR3 here is CASSLMGTGGNYEQYF. The DNA of the CDR3 is TGTGCCAGCAGTCTCATGGGGACAGGGGGTAACTACGAGCAGTACTTC.

This clonotype has ten or more counts. The rearrangement links TRBV4-1 to TRBJ1-1, with D uncertain. Germline CDR1 is MGHRA and CDR2 is YSYEKL. The germline V and J ends were trimmed by 1 base and 5 bases, with 14 bases remaining between them. The CDR3 sequence is 15 residues long. CDR3 sequence reads: CASSQVERTGTEAFF. The CDR3, as DNA: TGCGCCAGCAGCCAAGTCGAAAGGACGGGAACTGAAGCTTTCTTT.

The rearrangement links TRBV7-3 to TRBJ2-1, with D perhaps matching TRBD2 (5 bases). The CDR3 sequence is 14 residues long. Germline CDR1 is SGHTA and CDR2 is FQGTGA. Trimming took 2 bases from V and 6 from J, leaving 11 bases between them. The CDR3 here is CASSLYAGGNEQFF. The CDR3 nucleotides are TGTGCCAGCAGCTTATATGCGGGCGGCAATGAGCAGTTCTTC.

This clonotype was seen many times. The V gene is TRBV5-1, the J gene TRBJ2-1, with 7 bases identical to TRBD1. After removal of 0 bases from V and 5 bases from J, the junction contained 8 bases not matched to a gene. Germline values: CDR1 SGHRS, CDR2 YFSETQ. The CDR3 runs to 16 residues. The CDR3 DNA sequence: TGCGCCAGCAGCTTGGAGGGTTCTGGGACAGACAATGAGCAGTTCTTC. As protein: CASSLEGSGTDNEQFF.

This clonotype occurred many times. The chain employs TRBV28 and TRBJ2-5; D may be TRBD1 or TRBD2 (6 bases each). Germline lookup yields CDR1 MDHEN and CDR2 SYDVKM. Trimming shortened V by 3 bases and J by 0 bases, and 11 bases separated the two germline ends. The length of the CDR3 is 15 residues. The CDR3 protein is CASSFGGVYQETQYF. CDR3 bases: TGTGCCAGCAGTTTCGGGGGCGTGTACCAAGAGACCCAGTACTTC.

The gene calls are TRBV29-1 and TRBJ1-1, with D possibly being TRBD1 (5 bases). The CDR3 spans 15 residues. The ends were cut back, 6 bases at V and 0 bases at J, with 17 bases in the middle. CDR1 is SQVTM, CDR2 ANQGSEA, per germline. In DNA form, the CDR3 reads TGCAGCGTGGCTTTCAGGGCTCGGATGAACACTGAAGCTTTCTTT. This encodes CSVAFRARMNTEAFF.

This clonotype was seen ten or more times. The gene calls are TRBV24-1 and TRBJ2-2, with D tentatively TRBD1 (6 bases). Trimming shortened V by 6 bases and J by 1 base, and 8 bases separated the two germline ends. The length of the CDR3 is 14 residues. The germline V gene has CDR1 KGHDR and CDR2 SFDVKD. For the CDR3, the DNA is TGTGCCACCAGTAGGGGACAGAACACCGGGGAGCTGTTTTTT. Amino acids: CATSRGQNTGELFF.

The V and J genes are TRBV11-3 and TRBJ1-1; no clear D gene. This CDR3 has 13 residues. With 3 bases removed from V and 5 bases from J, the gap between germline ends came to 10 bases. Germline CDR1 and CDR2: SGHNT and YENEEA. CDR3 loop: CASSFGVWTEAFF. CDR3 nucleotide sequence: TGTGCCAGCAGCTTCGGGGTGTGGACTGAAGCTTTCTTT.

This chain links TRBV20-1 with TRBJ1-1, with D possibly TRBD1 on 5 matching bases. V was shortened by 6 bases and J by 3 bases, with 14 bases between the two germline ends. The CDR3 contains 13 residues. Germline assignment: CDR1 DFQATT and CDR2 SNEGSKA (reference sequence). The CDR3 nucleotides are TGCAGTGCAGGGACCCCCCGAGACACTGAAGCTTTCTTT. It translates to CSAGTPRDTEAFF.

The chain has TRBV20-1 and TRBJ1-2; 7 bases match TRBD1. Germline CDR1 reads DFQATT; CDR2 reads SNEGSKA (reference sequence). This CDR3 is built from 16 residues. V shed 0 bases and J 0 bases; nucleotides not matched to a gene: 7. DNA of the CDR3: TGCAGTGCTAGAGATCCGGGACAGCAGACTAACTATGGCTACACCTTC. It yields the protein CSARDPGQQTNYGYTF.

This clonotype appeared a few times. The chain employs TRBV20-1 and TRBJ2-1, with 7 bases fitting TRBD2. J lost 6 bases, V lost 5 bases, and 10 bases had no gene match. Per germline, CDR1 DFQATT and CDR2 SNEGSKA (reference sequence). This CDR3 spans 14 amino acids. Here the CDR3 DNA reads TGCAGTGCTCTCCCGTGGGGGGGGGTCAATGAGCAGTTCTTC. Its translation: CSALPWGGVNEQFF.

This clonotype was detected a few times. The chain links TRBV7-2 to TRBJ1-5; D is unclear. Trimming left V 4 bases short and J 0 bases short, with 7 bases between. In germline, CDR1 is SGHTA, CDR2 FQGNSA. The CDR3 spans 14 residues. CDR3 sequence reads: CASSSGPSNQPQHF. The CDR3 DNA reads TGTGCCAGCAGCTCAGGACCTAGCAATCAGCCCCAGCATTTT.

This chain joins TRBV2 and TRBJ2-3, with TRBD2 matching 7 bases. V shed 7 bases, J shed 8 bases, and the junction held 9 bases outside the gene matches. The CDR3 runs 13 residues. The V gene's germline CDR1 is SNHLY and CDR2 FYNNEI. Here the CDR3 reads CASTRPGTTTQYF. CDR3 nucleotides: TGTGCCAGCACCAGACCCGGGACTACTACGCAGTATTTT.

There are many counts of this clonotype. V usage is TRBV3-1 and J usage is TRBJ1-5; possible D gene TRBD1, 6 bases. Germline lookup yields CDR1 LGHDT and CDR2 YNNKEL (reference sequence). Trimming pared 0 bases from V and 5 bases from J, leaving 17 bases between. The CDR3 is made up of 17 amino acids. The CDR3 sequence is CASSQEEVHRVHQPQHF. The CDR3 DNA reads as TGTGCCAGCAGCCAAGAGGAGGTTCACAGGGTGCATCAGCCCCAGCATTTT.

This clonotype was seen repeatedly, ten times or more. The genes are TRBV7-2 and TRBJ2-7; maybe TRBD2 (5 bases). Trimming took 3 bases from V and 2 from J, leaving 11 bases between them. CDR1 SGHTA and CDR2 FQGNSA come from the germline V gene. The CDR3 spans 14 residues. The CDR3 loop reads CASSFGGSAYEQYF. CDR3 in DNA: TGTGCCAGCAGCTTCGGAGGCAGCGCCTACGAGCAGTACTTC.

This clonotype was detected ten times or more. The chain carries TRBV28 and TRBJ2-3, with D tentatively TRBD2 (7 bases). The length of the CDR3 is 16 residues. From germline, CDR1 is MDHEN and CDR2 SYDVKM. The germline V and J ends were trimmed by 7 bases and 5 bases, with 22 bases remaining between them. CDR3 sequence reads: CASNPKGGSGLDTQYF. Here the CDR3 DNA reads TGTGCCAGCAATCCAAAGGGGGGGAGCGGGTTAGATACGCAGTATTTT. The variable domain in full, completed from reference TRBV28 and TRBJ2-3, reads DVKVTQSSRYLVKRTGEKVFLECVQDMDHENMFWYRQDPGLGLRLIYFSYDVKMKEKGDIPEGYSVSREKKERFSLILESASTNQTSMYLCASNPKGGSGLDTQYFGPGTRLTVL.

This chain connects TRBV28 to TRBJ2-6; no clear D. Germline V lookup: CDR1 MDHEN, CDR2 SYDVKM. This CDR3 is 19 amino acids long. The ends were cut back, 5 bases at V and 0 bases at J, with 20 bases in the middle. The CDR3: CASSIRSLETVSGANVLTF. The CDR3 region has the DNA TGTGCCAGCAGTATTCGTTCTCTCGAAACGGTCTCTGGGGCCAACGTCCTGACTTTC.

This clonotype was counted at least ten times. This chain joins TRBV20-1 and TRBJ1-6; D ambiguous. CDR1 and CDR2 (germline): DFQATT, SNEGSKA (reference sequence). This CDR3 has 14 residues. Trimming cost V 0 bases and J 8 bases, with 11 bases left between them. The CDR3: CSARDLTYYSPLHF. The CDR3 bases are TGCAGTGCTAGAGATCTCACATATTATTCACCCCTCCACTTT.